This T cell receptor beta chain emerged from a study of blood T cell repertoires in COVID-19. Study at large: The United States, Italy and Spain supplied acute and convalescent COVID-19 samples. T cells, B-cell-depleted T cells, or PBMCs provided the cDNA or gDNA that served as material.

The germline V gene encodes CDR1 LGHDT and CDR2 YNNKEL (reference sequence). The CDR3 totals 18 residues. Trimming at V came to 3 bases and at J to 1 base, leaving 10 bases not matched to a gene. Per the study methods: The assay estimated nucleated cells by amplifying reference gene primers. Measured with immunoSEQ multiplex PCR; TCRdb has only the in-frame clones, and not every one. That table supplies the V and J calls and clone size; D and trimming were determined from the DNA. The data contain a few hundred thousand clones, about 80% of them seen just once; the ten biggest clones take up 3% to 3.5%.

This TCR was sampled from a woman in her 30s who had recovered from COVID-19. The chain is built from TRBV3-1 (or the pseudogene TRBV3-2) and TRBJ2-2, with 8 bases identical to TRBD1. Sample: peripheral blood. CDR3 region: CASSHRTGMVMNTGELFF. The CDR3 DNA sequence: TGTGCCAGCAGCCACAGGACAGGGATGGTTATGAACACCGGGGAGCTGTTTTTT.